The clone carrying this T cell receptor (beta chain) was detected ten times or more. CDR3 length equals 12 residues. Germline CDR1 and CDR2: SQVTM and ANQGSEA. With 6 bases removed from V and 5 bases from J, the gap between germline ends came to 14 bases. The data were taken from a study of neurological immune-mediated disorders. MiXCR, applied by TCRdb to the 5' RACE reads, yields one record per CDR3 protein. The sample carries 50,000 or so distinct CDR3 sequences, about 3% recorded once. Unsorted libraries were generated from 2 million PBMCs held at -80 degrees C. The receptor was derived from a man aged 35-49 years with multiple sclerosis. This rearrangement joins TRBV29-1 to TRBJ2-7; D gene unclear. Source material: PBMCs. CDR3 region: CSVSQSVHEQYF. For the CDR3, the DNA is TGCAGCGTGTCACAGTCGGTCCACGAGCAGTACTTC.